This T cell receptor beta chain emerged from a study of identical twins. Overall study findings and caveats: Cord blood beta clonotypes present at high abundance carried fewer insertions; no such pattern appeared in memory repertoires. The conclusions drew on cross-sectional statistical analysis instead of tracking the same donors.

CDR1 SGHRS and CDR2 YFSETQ come from the germline V gene. This CDR3 has 13 residues. Trimming pared 0 bases from V and 8 bases from J, leaving 8 bases between. Using its own MiXCR run on the 5' RACE reads, TCRdb lists one record per CDR3 protein. The table lists approximately 150,000 distinct CDR3 sequences, around 3.6% of them singletons. Many counts were recorded for this clonotype. Antigen specificity is unknown. This receptor was obtained from a man between 18 and 29 years old in good health. Sequenced material: memory T cells sorted from blood. V usage is TRBV5-1 and J usage is TRBJ2-2; D remains unclear. CDR3 DNA: TGCGCCAGCAGCTTGGGGGTACAGGGGGAGCTGTTTTTT. This gives the protein CASSLGVQGELFF.